This record concerns one T cell receptor (beta chain) sequence. Original processing methods: Amplification of reference gene primers provided the estimated nucleated cell counts. Profiling relied on immunoSEQ multiplex PCR, and the TCRdb table lists in-frame clones only, not all of them. The D gene and trimming were derived from the DNA, and the V and J assignments and clone size from that table. The table shows under 450,000 clones, with over 65% occurring only once. This sample stems from a study of blood T cell repertoires in COVID-19. Study-level background: Samples taken during acute and convalescent COVID-19 were collected in the United States, Italy and Spain. Sources were T cells, B-cell-depleted T cells, or PBMCs; the material itself was cDNA or gDNA.

Germline-derived CDR1 and CDR2 are LNHDA and SQIVND (reference sequence). The CDR3 has 16 residues. V lost 4 bases to trimming and J lost 0 bases; unmatched junction nucleotides: 6. The material sequenced was peripheral blood. J is TRBJ1-5 and V is TRBV19; 7 nucleotides agree with TRBD1. This receptor was identified in a human donor with acute or convalescent COVID-19. The donor label of this sample is uncertain. As DNA, the CDR3 is TGTGCCAGTAGTAGACAGGACAGGAATAGCAATCAGCCCCAGCATTTT. It is translated as CASSRQDRNSNQPQHF. The full variable domain, its missing parts supplied by reference TRBV19 and TRBJ1-5, is DGGITQSPKYLFRKEGQNVTLSCEQNLNHDAMYWYRQDPGQGLRLIYYSQIVNDFQKGDIAEGYSVSREKKESFPLTVTSAQKNPTAFYLCASSRQDRNSNQPQHFGDGTRLSIL.